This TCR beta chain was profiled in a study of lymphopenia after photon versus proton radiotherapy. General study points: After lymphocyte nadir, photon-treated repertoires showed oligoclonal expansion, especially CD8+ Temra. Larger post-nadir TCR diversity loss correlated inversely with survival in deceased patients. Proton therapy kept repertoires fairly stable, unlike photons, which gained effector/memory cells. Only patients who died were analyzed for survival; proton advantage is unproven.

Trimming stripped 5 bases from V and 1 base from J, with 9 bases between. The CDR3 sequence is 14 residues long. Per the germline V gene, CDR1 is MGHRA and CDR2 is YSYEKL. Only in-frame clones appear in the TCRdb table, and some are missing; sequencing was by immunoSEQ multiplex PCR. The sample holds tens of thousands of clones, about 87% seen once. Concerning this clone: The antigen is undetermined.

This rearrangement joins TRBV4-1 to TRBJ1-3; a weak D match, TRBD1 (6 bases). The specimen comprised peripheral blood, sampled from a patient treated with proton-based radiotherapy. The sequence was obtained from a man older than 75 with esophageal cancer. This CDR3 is CASSRTVSGNTIYF. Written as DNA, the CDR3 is TGCGCCAGCAGCAGGACAGTTTCTGGAAACACCATATATTTT.